Presented here are 21 T cell receptor beta chains from one specimen sequenced in a study of blood T cell repertoires in COVID-19. Here immunoSEQ multiplex PCR was the method, and the copy in TCRdb shows in-frame clones only, minus some. Found here are under 50,000 clones, over 85% of them singletons; the top ten hold 19%. Sequencing was carried out using peripheral blood. All receptors come from a man aged 70-80 years with active COVID-19.

The CDR3 is CASSLKGPALRGYTF. The CDR3 DNA is TGCGCCAGCAGCTTAAAGGGGCCAGCGCTGAGGGGCTACACCTTC. The chain uses TRBV5-1 and TRBJ1-2; D perhaps matches TRBD1 (5 bases). The length of the CDR3 is 15 residues. The germline V gene encodes CDR1 SGHRS and CDR2 YFSETQ. V lost 2 bases and J 8 bases, leaving 19 bases between the germline ends.

The gene calls are TRBV5-1 and TRBJ2-1; D unresolved. The CDR3 has 20 amino acids. Germline V gene data show CDR1 as SGHRS and CDR2 as YFSETQ. V lost 4 bases, J lost 0 bases, and 26 bases lay in between. In nucleotides, the CDR3 is TGCGCCAGCAGCATGGACGGATATCCCTACAGATTCTTCTCCTACAATGAGCAGTTCTTC. Translated: CASSMDGYPYRFFSYNEQFF.

The chain links TRBV3-1 (or the pseudogene TRBV3-2) to TRBJ2-1; D may be TRBD2 (5 bases). Germline V lookup: CDR1 LGHDT, CDR2 YNNKEL (reference sequence). V lost 1 base to trimming and J lost 5 bases, with 12 bases between them. The length of the CDR3 is 15 residues. The CDR3 reads CASSQGARVHNEQFF. Here the CDR3 DNA reads TGTGCCAGCAGCCAAGGGGCGCGGGTCCACAATGAGCAGTTCTTC.

V gene TRBV6-2 or TRBV6-3 combines with J gene TRBJ2-7; 7 nucleotides agree with TRBD2. Trimming at V came to 5 bases and at J to 1 base, leaving 5 bases not matched to a gene. CDR1 is MNHEY and CDR2 is SVGEGT in the germline V gene. The CDR3 totals 14 residues. CDR3 bases: TGTGCCAGCAGTGTTTGGGAGGGGTCCTACGAGCAGTACTTC. Encoded protein: CASSVWEGSYEQYF.

The CDR3 DNA follows: TGTGCCAGCAGTTTATGGGGGACAGCTGCAACTAATGAAAAACTGTTTTTT. Amino acids: CASSLWGTAATNEKLFF. The rearrangement joins TRBV28 to TRBJ1-4, with TRBD1 matching over 7 bases. The V gene end was trimmed by 0 bases and the J gene end by 0 bases; junction bases not matched to a gene: 4. The CDR3 is 17 amino acids. Germline V CDR1 and CDR2: MDHEN, SYDVKM.

J is TRBJ2-7 and V is TRBV7-2; 13 positions agree with TRBD2. The V segment lost 5 bases and the J segment 3 bases; nucleotides outside the gene matches: 10. The CDR3 is 17 amino acids. Germline assignment: CDR1 SGHTA and CDR2 FQGNSA. CDR3 amino acids: CASSPAVGLAGYYEQYF. In DNA form, the CDR3 reads TGTGCCAGCAGCCCCGCTGTGGGACTAGCGGGATACTACGAGCAGTACTTC.

The genes are TRBV29-1 and TRBJ2-1; D is perhaps TRBD1 (6 bases). This CDR3 spans 13 amino acids. V was shortened by 6 bases and J by 6 bases, with 15 bases between the two germline ends. CDR1 and CDR2 (germline): SQVTM, ANQGSEA. The CDR3 loop is CSVSIGQPNEQFF. The CDR3 DNA sequence: TGCAGCGTATCCATAGGACAGCCCAATGAGCAGTTCTTC.

This clone has more than one count but fewer than ten. V and J are TRBV7-3 and TRBJ2-1; D might be TRBD2 (5 bases). Germline CDR1 reads SGHTA; CDR2 reads FQGTGA. The CDR3 spans 16 residues. The V end was cut by 2 bases, the J end by 2 bases, with 13 bases between. CDR3 loop: CASSLPGGSPYNEQFF. DNA for the CDR3: TGTGCCAGCAGCTTACCCGGAGGAAGCCCCTACAATGAGCAGTTCTTC.

The CDR3 nucleotides read TGTGCCAGCAGCGTAGTGTCTTCCACCGGGGAGCTGTTTTTT. Amino acids: CASSVVSSTGELFF. The V and J genes are TRBV9 and TRBJ2-2; D gene uncertain. The germline CDR1 and CDR2 sequences are SGDLS and YYNGEE. With 0 bases removed from V and 4 bases from J, the gap between germline ends came to 7 bases. The CDR3 runs to 14 residues.

The chain joins TRBV4-2 to TRBJ2-7, with TRBD2 matching 11 bases. V shed 0 bases and J 3 bases; nucleotides not matched to a gene: 4. The CDR3 contains 16 residues. CDR1 is LGHNA, CDR2 YNFKEQ, per germline. The CDR3 sequence: CASSQELAGVRYEQYF. As DNA, the CDR3 is TGTGCCAGCAGCCAAGAACTAGCGGGAGTGCGCTACGAGCAGTACTTC.

The chain has TRBV28 and TRBJ2-3, with a possible D match to TRBD2 (7 bases). The CDR3 runs to 16 residues. Germline-derived CDR1 and CDR2 are MDHEN and SYDVKM. The V end was cut by 6 bases, the J end by 2 bases, with 18 bases between. This CDR3 reads CASSSPGGPITDTQYF. CDR3 nucleotide sequence: TGTGCCAGCAGCTCCCCGGGGGGCCCTATCACAGATACGCAGTATTTT. Looking up the rest from reference TRBV28 and TRBJ2-3 gives the full variable domain: DVKVTQSSRYLVKRTGEKVFLECVQDMDHENMFWYRQDPGLGLRLIYFSYDVKMKEKGDIPEGYSVSREKKERFSLILESASTNQTSMYLCASSSPGGPITDTQYFGPGTRLTVL.

J is TRBJ1-4 and V is TRBV11-2, with TRBD1 as a possible D gene (5 bases). The CDR3 consists of 15 residues. The V gene's germline CDR1 is SGHAT and CDR2 FQNNGV. V was trimmed by 5 bases and J by 7 bases, leaving 17 bases between them. The CDR3 coding sequence is TGTGCCAGCAGCCAGCAGACAGAAGGGTCTGAAAAACTGTTTTTT. Amino acids: CASSQQTEGSEKLFF.

V usage is TRBV28 and J usage is TRBJ2-7; 7 bases align to TRBD2. The CDR3 has 15 residues. V lost 4 bases, J lost 1 base, and 7 bases stayed unmatched. The germline V gene has CDR1 MDHEN and CDR2 SYDVKM. The CDR3 region is CASSSPGTNSYEQYF. The DNA for the CDR3 is TGTGCCAGCAGTTCCCCCGGGACTAATTCCTACGAGCAGTACTTC.

The V gene is TRBV10-1, the J gene TRBJ1-1, with D maybe TRBD1 (5 bases). The CDR3 consists of 13 residues. Germline CDR1 is WNHNN and CDR2 is SYGVQD (reference sequence). Trimming took 7 bases from V and 10 from J, leaving 19 bases between them. The CDR3 nucleotides read TGCGCCAGCATCCGACGACCTTTCGGGGGAGCTTTCTTT. It specifies CASIRRPFGGAFF.

This clone was picked up one time. The chain recombines TRBV19 with TRBJ1-5; TRBD1 matches at 8 bases. The V and J ends lost 1 base and 0 bases, in that order; junction bases with no gene match: 8. The germline CDR1 and CDR2 sequences are LNHDA and SQIVND (reference sequence). CDR3 length: 18 residues. The CDR3 DNA reads TGTGCCAGTAGTATAGGGACAGGGTCATTTAGTAGCAATCAGCCCCAGCATTTT. Protein sequence: CASSIGTGSFSSNQPQHF. Variable domain in full (rest from reference TRBV19 and TRBJ1-5): DGGITQSPKYLFRKEGQNVTLSCEQNLNHDAMYWYRQDPGQGLRLIYYSQIVNDFQKGDIAEGYSVSREKKESFPLTVTSAQKNPTAFYLCASSIGTGSFSSNQPQHFGDGTRLSIL.

The rearrangement uses TRBV19 and TRBJ1-1; D is uncertain. This CDR3 contains 13 residues. CDR1 and CDR2 (germline): LNHDA, SQIVND (reference sequence). The germline V and J ends were trimmed by 10 bases and 1 base, with 13 bases remaining between them. CDR3 bases: TGTGCCACCATCCGAGGAGGGAACACTGAAGCTTTCTTT. The encoded protein is CATIRGGNTEAFF.

V and J are TRBV2 and TRBJ2-4; 11 nucleotides agree with TRBD2. Germline V gives CDR1 SNHLY, CDR2 FYNNEI. This CDR3 is 14 amino acids long. Trimming took 5 bases from V and 13 from J; bases not matched to a gene: 10. This CDR3 reads CASSLTLAGGYQYF. For the CDR3, the DNA is TGTGCCAGCAGTCTTACGCTAGCGGGAGGATACCAGTACTTC.

By share, this clone ranks as medium-sized. The V and J genes are TRBV4-2 and TRBJ2-7; 8 bases are shared with TRBD2. In germline, CDR1 is LGHNA, CDR2 YNFKEQ. Trimming removed 0 bases from V and 0 bases from J; junction bases left unmatched: 4. CDR3 length: 16 amino acids. The CDR3 here is CASSQDQGLGSYEQYF. In nucleotides, the CDR3 is TGTGCCAGCAGCCAAGATCAGGGACTAGGCTCCTACGAGCAGTACTTC.

The genes are TRBV6-1 and TRBJ1-1, with D uncertain. V was clipped by 1 base and J by 0 bases, with 9 bases between them. Germline loops: CDR1 MNHNS, CDR2 SASEGT. The CDR3 length is 15 residues. The CDR3 sequence: CASSEGQTLNTEAFF. The CDR3 DNA sequence: TGTGCCAGCAGTGAAGGCCAGACATTGAACACTGAAGCTTTCTTT.

On this clone: The germline gene is not matched at one end of the junction; a read error may be the cause. CDR3 in DNA: TGTGCCAGCAGCTTAATGCGATCCGCTGTCTTC. This encodes CASSLMRSAVF. The genes are TRBV7-2 and TRBJ2-1; D remains ambiguous. The CDR3 covers 11 residues. Germline CDR1 reads SGHTA; CDR2 reads FQGNSA.

This chain links TRBV4-2 with TRBJ2-1; 7 bases fit TRBD1. CDR1 is LGHNA, CDR2 YNFKEQ, per germline. The CDR3 contains 17 residues. With V trimmed by 2 bases and J by 5 bases, 12 bases remained unmatched. CDR3 nucleotides: TGTGCCAGCAGCCAATCCGATTCGACAGGGTTGAACAATGAGCAGTTCTTC. This sequence encodes CASSQSDSTGLNNEQFF.